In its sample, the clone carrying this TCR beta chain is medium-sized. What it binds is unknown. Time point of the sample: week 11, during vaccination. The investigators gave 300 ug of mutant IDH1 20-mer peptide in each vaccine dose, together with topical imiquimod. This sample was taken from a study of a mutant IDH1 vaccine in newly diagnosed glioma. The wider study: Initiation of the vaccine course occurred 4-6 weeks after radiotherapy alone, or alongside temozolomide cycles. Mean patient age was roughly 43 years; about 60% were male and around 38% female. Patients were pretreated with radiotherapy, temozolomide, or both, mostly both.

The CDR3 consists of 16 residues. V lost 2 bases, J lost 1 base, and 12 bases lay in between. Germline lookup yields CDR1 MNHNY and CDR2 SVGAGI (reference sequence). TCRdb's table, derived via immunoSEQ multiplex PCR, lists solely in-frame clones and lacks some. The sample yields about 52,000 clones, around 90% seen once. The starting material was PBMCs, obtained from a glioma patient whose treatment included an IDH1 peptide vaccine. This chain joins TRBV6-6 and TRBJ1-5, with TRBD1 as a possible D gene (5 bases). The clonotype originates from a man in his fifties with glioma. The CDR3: CASSYGQGGSNQPQHF. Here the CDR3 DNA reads TGTGCCAGCAGTTACGGGCAGGGAGGGAGCAATCAGCCCCAGCATTTT.